What follows describes a single T cell receptor (beta chain). What it binds is unknown. CDR1 is SGHRS and CDR2 is YFSETQ in the germline V gene. The CDR3 consists of 13 residues. Trimming stripped 0 bases from V and 2 bases from J, with 5 bases between. The data were obtained in a study of T cell responses to AZD1222 COVID-19 vaccine. Study-wide points: Within unmutated variant regions lay the reported targets of nearly half of spike-specific TCRs. Mostly white British, mostly female donors; authors suggested clonal diversity may be underestimated.

Sequencing was performed with immunoSEQ multiplex PCR; in TCRdb, only in-frame clones are kept and a portion is missing. The table records fewer than 120,000 clones, about nine tenths of them present only once. This receptor was obtained from an adult in good health. The sample here was peripheral blood, taken on day 0 of AZD1222 vaccination. The chain employs TRBV5-1 and TRBJ1-2; D uncertain. CDR3: CASSLATNYGYTF. The DNA of the CDR3 is TGCGCCAGCAGCTTGGCAACAAACTATGGCTACACCTTC.